Listed below are T cell receptor beta chains from one sample, sequenced in a study of early T cells in non-severe SARS-CoV-2 infection. TCRdb used MiXCR to reprocess the 5' RACE reads, holding one entry per CDR3 protein. The sample has tens of thousands of distinct CDR3 sequences; 6% to 8.5% are singletons. Specimen: whole blood. The source is an adult who was a healthcare worker with PCR-confirmed SARS-CoV-2 infection or an uninfected control (not recorded which). CDR3s include the opening cysteine and the closing phenylalanine or tryptophan. A D gene is named only where the DNA matches it firmly. Clone size, where shown, is once, few, many, or a class for clones that have expanded.

>.|.|TRBV29-1|TRBJ2-7
TGCGGCGTTGAAATGGGGGCTAGGTACGAGCAGTACTTC
CGVEMGARYEQYF
>many|.|TRBV5-1|TRBJ2-5
TGCGCCAGCAGCTTTTCCTTACAAGAGACCCAGTACTTC
CASSFSLQETQYF
>.|TRBD2|TRBV10-3|TRBJ2-7
TGTGCCATCAGAGGCGGAGCGGGAGCAATCTACGAGCAGTACTTC
CAIRGGAGAIYEQYF
>.|.|TRBV28|TRBJ1-2
TGTGCCAGCACCCGGGAAGGGTTAATGTCTGGCTACACCTTC
CASTREGLMSGYTF
>few|.|TRBV27|TRBJ1-4
TGTGCCAGCAGTAAACAGGTTGCAACTAATGAAAAACTGTTTTTT
CASSKQVATNEKLFF
>many|TRBD1|TRBV28|TRBJ1-5
TGTGCCAGCAGCCTCGGGGGACAGGGGGTTAGCAATCAGCCCCAGCATTTT
CASSLGGQGVSNQPQHF
>few|TRBD2|TRBV11-3|TRBJ2-2
TGTGCCAGCACCGAACTAGCGGGCGGGGAGCTGTTTTTT
CASTELAGGELFF
>many|TRBD2|TRBV7-9|TRBJ2-1
TGTGCCAGCAGCCTACAACTAGCGGGTGCGAACAATGAGCAGTTCTTC
CASSLQLAGANNEQFF
>many|TRBD1|TRBV5-1|TRBJ2-7
TGCGCCAGCAGCTTCGGACAGGGTCCGCTCGAGCAGTACTTC
CASSFGQGPLEQYF
>many|.|TRBV30|TRBJ1-6
TGTGCCTGGGAGACAGGCGGTGGGGAGTCACCCCTCCACTTT
CAWETGGGESPLHF
>.|.|TRBV12-3/TRBV12-4|TRBJ2-2
TGTGCCAGCAGCAAACCTATAGGGGCCGCCACCGGGGAGCTGTTTTTT
CASSKPIGAATGELFF
>.|.|TRBV25-1|TRBJ1-1
TGTGCCAGCAGTGATATGGACAGTTCCATGAACACTGAAGCTTTCTTT
CASSDMDSSMNTEAFF
>few|.|TRBV19|TRBJ2-1
TGTGCCAGTAGATCTACAGGGAGAGGCAATGAGCAGTTCTTC
CASRSTGRGNEQFF
>.|TRBD1|TRBV15|TRBJ1-2
TGTGCCACCACCCTCCTCACCTTGGACAGGCGCCCTGGCTACACCTTC
CATTLLTLDRRPGYTF
>.|.|TRBV5-1|TRBJ2-5
TGCGCCAGCACGACTCCTGCCTACCAAGAGACCCAGTACTTC
CASTTPAYQETQYF
>many|.|TRBV12-3/TRBV12-4|TRBJ2-3
TGTGCCAGCTTGAAGGACTCTAGCACAGATACGCAGTATTTT
CASLKDSSTDTQYF
>many|.|TRBV7-8|TRBJ1-4
TGTGCCAGCAGCTTAATAATGGGGCCCTCTGAAAAACTGTTTTTT
CASSLIMGPSEKLFF
>many|.|TRBV20-1|TRBJ1-2
TGCAGTGCCGCTCCGGCAGGACACTATGGCTACACCTTC
CSAAPAGHYGYTF
>many|.|TRBV30|TRBJ1-6
TGTGCCTGGAGTGGTGGACAGTTAGGACCCCTCCACTTT
CAWSGGQLGPLHF
>many|.|TRBV6-2/TRBV6-3|TRBJ2-1
TGTGCCAGCAGCCGACCTCCCCGCGTGTGGGATAGCTCCTACAATGAGCAGTTCTTC
CASSRPPRVWDSSYNEQFF
>many|TRBD2|TRBV20-1|TRBJ2-2
TGCAGTGCTAGAGATGGCCCTCAGGCGGGAGCTAACACCGGGGAGCTGTTTTTT
CSARDGPQAGANTGELFF
>.|.|TRBV4-1|TRBJ2-7
TGCGCCAGCAGCCAAGATCGGGGATACGAGCAGTACTTC
CASSQDRGYEQYF
>many|.|TRBV20-1|TRBJ2-1
TGCAGTGCGGGCGAGGGTAGCGGCTTATACAATGAGCAGTTCTTC
CSAGEGSGLYNEQFF
>few|.|TRBV20-1|TRBJ1-2
TGCAGTGCTAGAGTAGGGGACTGGGACTATGGCTACACCTTC
CSARVGDWDYGYTF